Detailed here is one T cell receptor beta chain. V was pared by 6 bases and J by 5 bases, with 9 bases of the junction left unmatched. CDR1 MNHEY and CDR2 SVGEGT come from the germline V gene. The CDR3 runs 17 residues. This sample was taken from a study of blood T cell repertoires in COVID-19. Sequencing used immunoSEQ multiplex PCR; TCRdb keeps in-frame clones, though not all of them. The sample has approximately 46,000 clones, around 85% seen once. The source of this sequence is a human donor in a cohort sampled during active COVID-19. This chain uses TRBV6-2 or TRBV6-3 with TRBJ2-5, with TRBD2 matching over 16 bases. The sequenced material came from peripheral blood. CDR3 DNA: TGTGCCAGCAGCCGCGGGACTAGCGGGGGGGTCCTCGAGACCCAGTACTTC. As protein: CASSRGTSGGVLETQYF.